A single T cell receptor beta chain is shown here with its context. The clone's antigen remains unknown. Base quality data are lacking; no much larger clone is found one base away. Taken from the germline V gene (reference sequence), the CDR1 and CDR2 loops are LNHDA and SQIVND. Taken from cysteine to phenylalanine, the CDR3 has 16 residues. The sequence is cut down to CDR3 DNA, 48 bases in frame from base 1. Trimming costs V 6 bases and J 4 bases, and their ends lie 21 bases apart. The cohort was made up of roughly 670 healthy bone marrow donors. Cohort members were all nominally healthy when sampled, although unrecorded immune exposures were likely present. The donor was CMV seropositive and was included in the group of some 290 seropositive cohort members. A peripheral blood sample was provided by each donor, and peripheral blood mononuclear cells were used for TCR beta sequencing. Genomic DNA was extracted from the blood cell samples with the Qiagen DNeasy Blood Extraction Kit.

The data were taken from a study of cytomegalovirus exposure and HLA in healthy donors (dated by TCRdb to 2015 to 2018). Background on the whole study: An earlier analysis of roughly 630 of the donors reported 250 to 350 Gb of sequence data and 100 million to 130 million unique TCR beta sequences from approximately 180 million T cells. The number of donors typed differed by locus, with about 629-640 for A, B, C, DRB1 and DQB1, around 560 for DQA1, 600 to 610 for DPA1, and some 470 for DPB1. Every repertoire in the discovery cohort had been generated on one and the same sequencing platform. Of the 398 genotyped donors, about 84% fell in the genetic ancestry cluster associated with self-reported Caucasian donors. The T cell repertoires of 700 or so subjects were profiled by immunosequencing and related to cytomegalovirus serostatus. To predict cytomegalovirus infection status, the study brought together high-throughput TCR immunosequencing, statistical association of individual TCRs with disease status, and machine learning. A later analysis re-examined previously published TCR beta repertoires from several hundred donors and added high-resolution HLA genotyping to investigate patterns of TCR occurrence. Rather than using new phenotypic data, the later analysis identified candidate immune exposures from TCR beta sequences and from how often those sequences occurred across donors. A later genetic analysis used genome-wide SNP genotypes for about 65% of the 666 donors, treating that subset as a discovery cohort. Roughly 300 gigabases of sequencing data and some 85 million unique TCR sequences were included in an early release covering 500 to 750 HLA-typed donors. An earlier analysis of 500 to 750 of the donors applied high-throughput TCR beta sequencing to assess whether each TCR beta V gene segment acted as functional or pseudogenic. Donor age, sex, ethnicity and CMV serostatus were compiled together with the repertoire data. Among roughly 400 genotyped donors of the cohort, an average of approximately 240,000 unique TCR beta nucleotide sequences was sequenced per donor, of which approximately 18% were non-productive. The study was designed to test whether signatures of past pathogen exposure could be identified by cataloging public T cell receptors. Class I and class II HLA loci were covered by the typing at four-digit resolution. About five DR-DQ haplotypes were treated as single units for association and clustering because of strong linkage in the cohort. Besides the first cohort of 550 to 750 subjects, a separate validation cohort made up of about 120 different subjects was used. Overall study results and their limits: A further reported finding was that TCR beta sequences accurately predicted the HLA-A and HLA-B alleles for most subjects in the first cohort. In a later genetic analysis, a missense DCLRE1C variant was associated with V-gene and J-gene trimming of TCR beta chains, and the association was replicated in an independent cohort. At a false discovery rate of 0.05, a later analysis linked 16,000 or so TCR beta sequences to specific HLA alleles. A cluster of highly shared sequence variants was judged likely to be a technical artifact of the sequencing pipeline. When HLA alleles, especially DR and DQ, strongly co-occurred, attributing TCR associations to individual alleles was difficult. Immune exposure information for the cohort was limited to CMV serostatus. The earlier analysis of approximately 540 of the donors excluded 15 to 20 rarely observed V segments, including chromosome 9 orphons, because counts were too low. In vitro tests confirmed that a few of the cytomegalovirus-associated TCR beta chains recognize cytomegalovirus antigens. Some IMGT-functional V segments, including TRBV6-2 and TRBV6-3, could not be told apart with the 87-base-pair reads, so those segments were excluded. Most CMV-associated TCR beta chains appeared to be HLA-restricted in a later analysis, and the HLA associations seemed to be driven largely by CMV exposure. The authors suggested that the approach could potentially be generalized to other disease states and immunological phenotypes. The classifier was reported to diagnose cytomegalovirus status with high specificity and sensitivity in both the original and validation cohorts. In a later analysis, several top co-occurrence clusters were reported to appear linked to parvovirus B19, influenza, CMV and Epstein-Barr virus. While some public TCRs were present in many individuals, most TCR sequences turned up only very rarely across donors. Broadly in line with IMGT annotations, most TCR beta V segments showed up in productive rearrangements about 90% or about 30% of the time in an earlier analysis of a few hundred of the donors. Correlated functional status among segregating V segments might be attributable to linkage disequilibrium, but an unknown experimental factor could not be ruled out. Roughly uniform sequencing depth across donors was assumed in presence/absence analyses, although this assumption may not hold. Compared with equally common non-associated chains, HLA-associated TCR beta chains in a later analysis were more clonally expanded and had lower generation probabilities. Because HLA typing was unavailable for some donors at each locus, only the typed subset was used in association tests. In a later analysis, TCR association rates were found to vary across HLA loci, with the most associated TCRs seen for DRB1 alleles and the fewest for HLA-C alleles. A total of 150 to 200 TCR beta chains were listed by the study as associated with cytomegalovirus. Compared with the roughly 700-donor mean, donors in an Asian-associated ancestry cluster had fewer N-insertions in productive TCRs, according to a later genetic analysis. Only TCR beta chains were sequenced in this cohort, and the absence of alpha or paired-chain data limited detectable features.

Library preparation was by the immunoSEQ multiplex PCR assay. The multiplex PCR relied on a mix of 60 forward primers for TCR Vbeta segments and 13 reverse primers for TCR Jbeta segments. A multiplex PCR assay on genomic DNA amplified the CDR3 region of rearranged TCR beta genes. Amplified TCR beta libraries were sequenced as 87-base-pair reads on the Illumina HiSeq System. As for how the authors treated the data: A later analysis counted tens of millions of unique TCR beta chains across the 690 or so repertoires, and 10 million to 11 million of these chains were shared by at least two donors. Raw reads were error-corrected and collapsed into unique sequences with a nearest-neighbor algorithm that merged closely related sequences to remove PCR and sequencing errors. CDR3 sequences were aligned to IMGT reference sequences to assign V, D and J gene segments. Each retained sequence needed at least a six-nucleotide match to both a V gene segment and a J gene segment. Rearrangements were classified as productive when the CDR3 lacked stop codons and remained in frame with V and J, and all other rearrangements were classified as non-productive. CDR3 was defined by IMGT convention, running from the second conserved V-encoded cysteine to the conserved J-encoded phenylalanine. In an earlier analysis of more than 550 of the donors, sequences lacking an unambiguous match to a single V gene segment were excluded. In an earlier analysis of some 590 of the donors, a V segment was called functional when productive rearrangements were above 56.7%, and segregating when the standard deviation between donors exceeded 5%. A statistical classification framework was built to diagnose cytomegalovirus status from the catalog of TCR beta chain sequences. V and J gene assignment, in a later analysis, came from comparing TCR nucleotide sequences with IMGT/GENE-DB human TR gene sequences. A later analysis assigned CDR3 sequences and most-parsimonious VDJ recombination scenarios with the TCRdist pipeline. In a later analysis, each TCR beta chain was defined by its CDR3 amino acid sequence together with its V-gene family, and reads without a unique V-gene family were excluded. To address suspected cross-contamination and a sequencing artifact, a later analysis removed 592 highly shared, low-generation-probability nucleotide sequences. In a later analysis, a clonal expansion index was calculated for each public chain from normalized within-repertoire ranks of inferred template counts. Generation probabilities in a later analysis came from a VDJ recombination model fitted to out-of-frame rearrangements, and those results were checked against IGoR. Hypergeometric tests were used in a later analysis to score TCR-TCR, TCR-HLA and TCR-CMV co-occurrence, with a repertoire-size bias correction applied to the TCR pairs. To estimate false discovery rates, a later analysis permuted the HLA or CMV assignments 20 times. In a later analysis, co-occurring TCRs were grouped using DBSCAN, and TCRdist sequence similarity was added for clustering within HLA-allele-positive subsets. Repertoires with fewer than 30,000 or more than 120,000 public chains, plus five repertoires with anomalous nucleotide sharing, were excluded from co-occurrence clustering. Imported from immuneACCESS, the table was reduced by TCRdb to in-frame sequences with V and J called. These copies leave out some clones; in studies compared against another copy, an unresolved V gene accounts for under half, and the cause of the remainder is not known. That table supplies the V and J calls and clone size; D and trimming were determined from the DNA. In this sample the table shows 130,000 or so clones, around 80% of which occur a single time. The ten largest account for roughly 3.2% of the sample.

This TCR was recovered from a man aged 18-30 years in good health and CMV-seropositive. This sequence uses TRBV19 and TRBJ1-1, and the D gene may be TRBD1, 5 bases matching. Specimen: PBMCs. The CDR3 here reads CASRNARVGMGTEAFF. The DNA sequence is given as TGTGCCAGTAGAAACGCCAGGGTTGGCATGGGCACTGAAGCTTTCTTT.